This T cell receptor (beta chain) stems from a study of blood T cell repertoires in COVID-19 (dated by TCRdb to 2018 to 2021). Turning to the overall study: Collaborator samples came from the United States, Italy and Spain and covered acute and convalescent phases of COVID-19. The material from the prospective study consisted of cDNA or gDNA derived from T cells, B-cell-depleted T cells, or PBMCs. Subjects who had been exposed to COVID-19, were actively infected with it, or had recovered from it provided the deeply sampled blood TCRbeta repertoires that made up the dataset. A freely available public database, intended as a resource for researchers studying the immune response to SARS-CoV-2, is where the repertoires were released. Samples were obtained from the ongoing ImmuneRACE study (first 160 participants) and from 1,200 or so subjects provided by 6 global collaborators. Sample metadata almost always included a de-identified subject ID, COVID-19 status, age in years and sex. Where HLA class I and class II types were available, the types were taken from metadata supplied by the sample provider, not from assay-based typing. Paper-wide results and their limitations: Clinical and demographic metadata were provided uncurated, with the amount varying by source and participant.

In the case of this clone: Its antigen remains undetermined. No base-level quality is on record; no much larger clone is a single base apart.

The immunoSEQ Assay, a bias-controlled multiplex PCR, was used to amplify TCRbeta CDR3 regions from genomic DNA. The paper's processing steps were these. Nucleated cell counts per sample were estimated from amplification of reference gene primers within the assay. To quantify the absolute abundance of each unique TCRbeta CDR3 rearrangement, sequence reads were collapsed and filtered. For each sample, productive Simpson clonality was calculated as the square root of Simpson's diversity index across productive rearrangements. In TCRdb, the immuneACCESS table is reduced to in-frame sequences with V and J assigned. These tables do not hold every clone; where another copy was compared, an unresolved V gene accounts for under half, and the others remain unexplained. V and J calls and clone size follow that table, whereas D and trimming were derived from the DNA. Counted in this sample were roughly 70,000 clones; roughly 75% of them appeared once. The top ten hold 9% to 10% of the sample.

Each collaborating institution followed its own protocols to collect whole blood in K2EDTA tubes. For TCRbeta analysis, collaborators shipped samples in one of three forms: frozen whole blood, isolated PBMCs, or DNA extracted from either of those sample types. The TCR originated in a human donor in a cohort sampled during active COVID-19. Sequencing was performed on peripheral blood.

The nucleotide sequence reads TGCGCCAGCAGCCCCGGGACAGCCTACGAGCAGTACTTC. Its protein reads: CASSPGTAYEQYF. Here the chain combines TRBV5-1 and TRBJ2-7, with 7 middle bases fitting TRBD1. For CDR1 and CDR2, the germline V gene lists SGHRS and YFSETQ. Germline trimming amounts to 4 bases on V and 2 bases on J, with 3 as the count of junction bases outside the gene matches. Taken from cysteine to phenylalanine, the CDR3 has 13 residues. The CDR3 DNA has 39 bases and is translated from base 1.